The 9 T cell receptor beta chains below all came from one sample that was sequenced in a study of T cells in Graves' hyperthyroidism and ophthalmopathy. Amplified regions were TCR beta CDR3 sequences from RNA transcripts. Carried out on the TCR CDR3, a first-round RT-PCR used the HTBI primer set. TCRdb re-analysed the multiplex PCR reads in MiXCR, keeping a single row per CDR3 protein. This sample has about 380,000 distinct CDR3 sequences; around 20% occur once, and the top ten carry around 40%. The sequencing input was blood. The receptors here all came from a man younger than 35 with Graves' ophthalmopathy.

Many counts were recorded for this clonotype. The V gene is TRBV24-1, the J gene TRBJ2-2; maybe TRBD1 (5 bases). This CDR3 is built from 17 residues. Germline CDR1 reads KGHDR; CDR2 reads SFDVKD. V was shortened by 6 bases and J by 1 base, with 17 bases between the two germline ends. The CDR3 sequence: CATSSTVTRGNTGELFF. The CDR3 nucleotides read TGTGCCACCAGTTCCACGGTAACAAGGGGGAACACCGGGGAGCTGTTTTTT.

This sequence joins TRBV19 and TRBJ1-5; tentatively, D is TRBD1 (6 bases). V dropped 5 bases and J dropped 7 bases, with 15 bases sitting between them. Germline V gene sequence: CDR1 LNHDA, CDR2 SQIVND (reference sequence). The CDR3 contains 14 residues. The CDR3 nucleotides are TGTGCCAGTAGTTCCTCGGGGGGCGGCCAGCCCCAGCATTTT. It is translated as CASSSSGGGQPQHF. The whole variable domain, filled in from reference TRBV19 and TRBJ1-5, reads DGGITQSPKYLFRKEGQNVTLSCEQNLNHDAMYWYRQDPGQGLRLIYYSQIVNDFQKGDIAEGYSVSREKKESFPLTVTSAQKNPTAFYLCASSSSGGGQPQHFGDGTRLSIL.

In this sample, this clonotype turned up a few times. This chain uses TRBV7-3 with TRBJ2-2, with 7 nucleotides matching TRBD2. Trimming at V came to 6 bases and at J to 0 bases, leaving 1 base not matched to a gene. CDR3 size: 14 residues. CDR1 is SGHTA and CDR2 is FQGTGA in the germline V gene. CDR3 nucleotide sequence: TGTGCCAGCAGGGGGGGGGCGAACACCGGGGAGCTGTTTTTT. It specifies CASRGGANTGELFF.

The J gene is TRBJ1-4, the V gene TRBV9, with TRBD1 identical over 7 bases. CDR1 and CDR2 from the germline V gene are SGDLS and YYNGEE. With V trimmed by 5 bases and J by 8 bases, 6 bases remained unmatched. CDR3 size: 13 residues. The CDR3 nucleotides read TGTGCCAGCAGAACAGGGGCGGGGGAAAAACTGTTTTTT. This encodes CASRTGAGEKLFF.

This clonotype was counted at least ten times. The J gene is TRBJ2-5, the V gene TRBV27; 13 positions match TRBD2. The germline CDR1 and CDR2 sequences are MNHEY and SMNVEV (reference sequence). V shed 5 bases, J shed 4 bases, and the junction held 10 bases outside the gene matches. The CDR3 runs 17 residues. CDR3 DNA: TGTGCCAGCAGTATCCGGACTAGCGGGGGCATTCGAGAGACCCAGTACTTC. The encoded protein is CASSIRTSGGIRETQYF.

The J gene is TRBJ1-5, the V gene TRBV19, with D maybe TRBD1 (6 bases). V was clipped by 5 bases and J by 3 bases, with 26 bases between them. This CDR3 region has 19 residues. CDR1 is LNHDA, CDR2 SQIVND, per germline (reference sequence). The CDR3 region has the DNA TGTGCCAGTAGTTTTGTTCGGTATTCAGGGGCGGGCGTCAATCAGCCCCAGCATTTT. Translated, it gives CASSFVRYSGAGVNQPQHF.

This clonotype has a count of ten or more. This chain links TRBV3-1 with TRBJ1-5; D is unclear. Germline V gene data show CDR1 as LGHDT and CDR2 as YNNKEL (reference sequence). The V end was cut by 2 bases, the J end by 4 bases, with 6 bases between. The CDR3 spans 13 residues. CDR3 sequence reads: CASSQQVNQPQHF. The CDR3 DNA is TGTGCCAGCAGCCAACAGGTGAATCAGCCCCAGCATTTT.

The chain recombines TRBV6-5 with TRBJ2-2; D possibly uses TRBD1 or TRBD2 (6 bases each). CDR3 length: 16 residues. Between the trimmed V and J ends, which lost 0 bases and 2 bases, there was a span of 10 bases. The germline gives CDR1 MNHEY, CDR2 SVGAGI. Here the CDR3 DNA reads TGTGCCAGCAGTTACTCACCGGGGGCCAACACCGGGGAGCTGTTTTTT. It specifies CASSYSPGANTGELFF.

Many counts were recorded for this clonotype. The CDR3 sequence: CASSLGGYDGYEQYF. As DNA, the CDR3 is TGTGCCAGCAGTTTAGGAGGTTACGACGGGTACGAGCAGTACTTC. The V call is TRBV27, the J call TRBJ2-7; TRBD2 might be the D (5 bases). Per germline, CDR1 MNHEY and CDR2 SMNVEV (reference sequence). The CDR3 has 15 residues. Between the trimmed V and J ends, which lost 2 bases and 4 bases, there was a span of 15 bases.